The 32 T cell receptor beta chains below come from one sample, sequenced in a study of regulatory T cells in long-lasting Graves disease. The sample's time point: newly diagnosed GD, antithyroid drugs for less than 3 months. Extracted RNA from PBMCs served as the source of the TCR library. Arm-PCR of CDR3 regions with iRepertoire HTBI primers generated TCR beta libraries. Each CDR3 protein is one row after TCRdb ran MiXCR on the multiplex PCR reads. The repertoire holds 400,000 to 450,000 distinct CDR3 sequences, with about 15% as singletons. The same sample was also used in a study of T cells in Graves' hyperthyroidism and ophthalmopathy.

This material consisted of peripheral blood mononuclear cells (PBMCs), taken at new diagnosis, from a patient treated with antithyroid drugs. These receptors came from a woman under 40 with Graves disease.

CDR3 region: CASSLRHSGNTIYF. DNA of the CDR3: TGTGCCAGCAGTTTACGACACTCTGGAAACACCATATATTTT. This chain connects TRBV27 to TRBJ1-3; D uncertain. The germline V gene has CDR1 MNHEY and CDR2 SMNVEV (reference sequence). The CDR3 is 14 amino acids. V was shortened by 2 bases and J by 0 bases, with 5 bases between the two germline ends.

This clonotype was detected many times. V and J are TRBV7-3 and TRBJ2-3; D unresolved. Germline V gene lookup returns CDR1 SGHTA and CDR2 FQGTGA. CDR3 size: 14 residues. Deletions cut 4 bases from V and 4 bases from J, with 12 bases between. The CDR3 region is CASSSRGPSDTQYF. In DNA, the CDR3 is TGTGCCAGCAGCTCGCGCGGACCGTCAGATACGCAGTATTTT.

This clonotype was seen at least ten times. The chain couples TRBV7-9 to TRBJ2-5; D not resolved. The CDR3 consists of 14 residues. Trimming stripped 1 base from V and 1 base from J, with 7 bases between. Per the germline V gene, CDR1 is SEHNR and CDR2 is FQNEAQ (reference sequence). Written as DNA, the CDR3 is TGTGCCAGCAGCTTAGTAAACTCCCAAGAGACCCAGTACTTC. Encoded protein: CASSLVNSQETQYF.

This clonotype was picked up many times. In nucleotides, the CDR3 is TGTGCCAGCAGTTTACTCCAGGGCGAGCAGTACTTC. Encoded protein: CASSLLQGEQYF. The chain couples TRBV27 to TRBJ2-7; D perhaps matches TRBD1 (5 bases). Between the trimmed V and J ends, which lost 2 bases and 6 bases, there was a span of 8 bases. CDR1 is MNHEY, CDR2 SMNVEV, per germline (reference sequence). The CDR3 spans 12 residues.

The gene calls are TRBV11-3 and TRBJ2-1; 13 bases line up with TRBD2. V lost 5 bases and J lost 8; bases outside the gene matches: 12. Per the germline V gene, CDR1 is SGHNT and CDR2 is YENEEA. The CDR3 contains 17 residues. This CDR3 is CASSPRAGLAGIYEQFF. The CDR3 region has the DNA TGTGCCAGCAGCCCACGGGCGGGACTAGCGGGAATCTATGAGCAGTTCTTC.

The genes are TRBV12-3 or TRBV12-4 and TRBJ2-7, with 10 bases fitting TRBD1. After removal of 5 bases from V and 0 bases from J, the junction contained 4 bases not matched to a gene. This CDR3 contains 15 residues. CDR3 region: CASSEGTGDSYEQYF. In DNA, the CDR3 is TGTGCCAGCAGTGAAGGGACAGGGGACTCCTACGAGCAGTACTTC.

This clonotype has a count of ten or more. V gene TRBV10-3 combines with J gene TRBJ1-5; no firm D call. This CDR3 is 12 amino acids long. V was clipped by 3 bases and J by 4 bases, with 4 bases between them. Looked up from germline, CDR1 is ENHRY and CDR2 is SYGVKD. The DNA for the CDR3 is TGTGCCATCAGTGATCCGAATCAGCCCCAGCATTTT. It encodes CAISDPNQPQHF.

This clonotype was recorded at least ten times. The chain combines TRBV6-1 with TRBJ1-6, with 7 bases identical to TRBD1. Germline CDR1 reads MNHNS; CDR2 reads SASEGT. Trimming removed 3 bases from V and 9 bases from J; junction bases left unmatched: 11. The CDR3 covers 16 residues. CDR3 bases: TGTGCCAGCAGTGACGACACTGACAGGGCGAGTTCACCCCTCCACTTT. As protein: CASSDDTDRASSPLHF.

The chain links TRBV7-9 to TRBJ1-1; 8 nucleotides agree with TRBD1. Trimming at V came to 0 bases and at J to 5 bases, leaving 5 bases not matched to a gene. The CDR3 has 15 amino acids. Germline CDR1 and CDR2: SEHNR and FQNEAQ (reference sequence). CDR3 nucleotides: TGTGCCAGCAGCTTAGCGCAGGGGGCTGGTACTGAAGCTTTCTTT. This sequence encodes CASSLAQGAGTEAFF. Full variable domain (outside the CDR3, taken from reference TRBV7-9 and TRBJ1-1): DTGVSQNPRHKITKRGQNVTFRCDPISEHNRLYWYRQTLGQGPEFLTYFQNEAQLEKSRLLSDRFSAERPKGSFSTLEIQRTEQGDSAMYLCASSLAQGAGTEAFFGQGTRLTVV.

Only a few counts were recorded for this clonotype. This sequence joins TRBV28 and TRBJ1-5; possibly TRBD1 for D (5 bases). CDR3 length equals 13 residues. CDR1 and CDR2 (germline): MDHEN, SYDVKM. V was pared by 6 bases and J by 4 bases, with 10 bases between. CDR3 bases: TGTGCCAGCAGAGGATGGGGGAATCAGCCCCAGCATTTT. It encodes CASRGWGNQPQHF.

The chain carries TRBV5-4 and TRBJ2-1; D is perhaps TRBD2 (6 bases). V was clipped by 2 bases and J by 5 bases, with 11 bases between them. The CDR3 loop spans 14 amino acids. The germline gives CDR1 SGHNT, CDR2 YYREEE (reference sequence). DNA for the CDR3: TGTGCCAGCAGCTTCAAGCGGGCTCACAATGAGCAGTTCTTC. Its protein product is CASSFKRAHNEQFF.

This chain connects TRBV6-1 to TRBJ1-5; possible D gene TRBD1, 6 bases. V was trimmed by 2 bases and J by 2 bases, leaving 13 bases between them. Germline V gene lookup returns CDR1 MNHNS and CDR2 SASEGT. This CDR3 spans 16 amino acids. CDR3 sequence: CASSERYRAGNQPQHF. In DNA, the CDR3 is TGTGCCAGCAGTGAACGGTACAGGGCAGGCAATCAGCCCCAGCATTTT.

The gene calls are TRBV4-2 and TRBJ2-4; 7 bases line up with TRBD2. V lost 0 bases, J lost 6 bases, and 5 bases stayed unmatched. The CDR3 has 15 residues. Germline values: CDR1 LGHNA, CDR2 YNFKEQ. The CDR3 loop is CASSQDFQRGNIQYF. CDR3 nucleotide sequence: TGTGCCAGCAGCCAAGATTTCCAGCGGGGAAACATTCAGTACTTC.

This clonotype appeared a few times. V gene TRBV24-1 combines with J gene TRBJ1-1; TRBD1 agrees at 8 bases. The CDR3 totals 14 residues. From germline, CDR1 is KGHDR and CDR2 SFDVKD. The ends lost 4 bases at V and 4 bases at J; junction bases unmatched: 4. In DNA form, the CDR3 reads TGTGCCACCAGTGACAGGGGGCCGGGCACTGAAGCTTTCTTT. It translates to CATSDRGPGTEAFF.

In its sample, this clonotype was seen a few times. The chain has TRBV9 and TRBJ2-1, with TRBD2 identical over 11 bases. The J segment lost 8 bases and the V segment lost 0 bases, leaving 7 bases of the junction unmatched. In germline, CDR1 is SGDLS, CDR2 YYNGEE. This CDR3 spans 16 amino acids. CDR3 in DNA: TGTGCCAGCAGCGTAGGAGGGACTAGCGGACCCCATGAGCAGTTCTTC. As protein: CASSVGGTSGPHEQFF.

The chain uses TRBV20-1 and TRBJ2-3; 11 bases match TRBD2. The CDR3 has 15 residues. From germline, CDR1 is DFQATT and CDR2 SNEGSKA (reference sequence). The ends lost 6 bases at V and 0 bases at J; junction bases unmatched: 5. Here the CDR3 reads CSARTSGRSTDTQYF. The CDR3 DNA is TGCAGTGCAAGGACTAGCGGGCGGAGCACAGATACGCAGTATTTT.

In its sample, this clonotype was seen many times. The V and J genes are TRBV27 and TRBJ2-7; D remains ambiguous. CDR1 is MNHEY and CDR2 is SMNVEV in the germline V gene (reference sequence). The length of the CDR3 is 13 residues. V was cut by 2 bases and J by 6 bases, with 11 bases left in between. In nucleotides, the CDR3 is TGTGCCAGCAGTTTAGGTCCTCGGGCCGAGCAGTACTTC. It yields the protein CASSLGPRAEQYF.

This clonotype was found a few times. V and J are TRBV28 and TRBJ1-4; D is unclear. The V gene's germline CDR1 is MDHEN and CDR2 SYDVKM. CDR3 length equals 14 residues. Trimming pared 5 bases from V and 6 bases from J, leaving 13 bases between. CDR3 loop: CASSIGSAHEKLFF. The CDR3 DNA follows: TGTGCCAGCAGTATAGGGAGTGCCCATGAAAAACTGTTTTTT.

Comments on this clonotype: Mismatch with germline at one junction end may stem from a read error. The chain uses TRBV7-9 and TRBJ2-3; D gene ambiguous. The germline gives CDR1 SEHNR, CDR2 FQNEAQ (reference sequence). This CDR3 has 13 amino acids. The DNA for the CDR3 is TGCGCCAGCAGTGACTTGGACACAGATACGCAGTATTTT. Encoded protein: CASSDLDTDTQYF.

This clonotype was counted ten times or more. The chain employs TRBV24-1 and TRBJ2-1; D call uncertain. The germline V gene has CDR1 KGHDR and CDR2 SFDVKD. With 4 bases removed from V and 8 bases from J, the gap between germline ends came to 8 bases. The CDR3 is 12 residues long. This CDR3 is CATSERRDEQFF. The CDR3 DNA is TGTGCCACCAGTGAACGGCGCGATGAGCAGTTCTTC.

This clonotype has only a few counts. The rearrangement uses TRBV9 and TRBJ2-1, with 9 nucleotides matching TRBD2. This CDR3 spans 14 amino acids. Losses at the gene ends were 0 bases for V and 8 bases for J; bases not matched to a gene: 3. Per the germline V gene, CDR1 is SGDLS and CDR2 is YYNGEE. Written as DNA, the CDR3 is TGTGCCAGCAGCGTAGTAATAGCGGGGGATGAGCAGTTCTTC. It yields the protein CASSVVIAGDEQFF.

This clonotype has just a few counts. This chain joins TRBV7-9 and TRBJ2-4, with TRBD1 matching 7 bases. The germline V gene encodes CDR1 SEHNR and CDR2 FQNEAQ (reference sequence). V shed 4 bases, J shed 7 bases, and the junction held 10 bases outside the gene matches. This CDR3 contains 15 residues. The CDR3 region is CASSYTGVGWNIQYF. CDR3 DNA sequence: TGTGCCAGCAGCTATACAGGGGTCGGGTGGAACATTCAGTACTTC.

J is TRBJ2-7 and V is TRBV6-1, with D perhaps TRBD1 (6 bases). This CDR3 region has 15 residues. V lost 6 bases to trimming and J lost 0 bases, with 15 bases between them. CDR1 and CDR2 (germline): MNHNS, SASEGT. The CDR3 DNA reads as TGTGCCAGCAGGGGGGCCCACCAAGCCTCCTACGAGCAGTACTTC. Translating gives CASRGAHQASYEQYF.

In its sample, this clonotype was seen a few times. This chain joins TRBV12-3 or TRBV12-4 and TRBJ1-2; D is perhaps TRBD1 (6 bases). Trimming stripped 3 bases from V and 6 bases from J, with 14 bases between. The CDR3 totals 14 residues. The CDR3 sequence is CASSFRGALHGYTF. As DNA, the CDR3 is TGTGCCAGCAGTTTCCGGGGGGCCCTTCATGGCTACACCTTC.

This clonotype came up many times. The chain uses TRBV6-9 and TRBJ2-7; 9 bases are shared with TRBD1. The CDR3 covers 15 residues. The germline V gene encodes CDR1 MNHGY and CDR2 SVAAGI. V shed 3 bases, J shed 2 bases, and the junction held 5 bases outside the gene matches. The CDR3 DNA sequence: TGTGCCAGCAGTTACATGGGACAGGGAACCTACGAGCAGTACTTC. It translates to CASSYMGQGTYEQYF.

This clonotype was seen at least ten times. The chain couples TRBV28 to TRBJ1-2, with D hard to call. CDR1 is MDHEN, CDR2 SYDVKM, per germline. V lost 6 bases, J lost 0 bases, and 5 bases lay in between. The CDR3 covers 12 residues. CDR3 coding DNA: TGTGCCAGCAGATTAGCTAACTATGGCTACACCTTC. Translating it yields CASRLANYGYTF.

This clonotype was counted at least ten times. V and J are TRBV7-2 and TRBJ1-6; no definite D call. Between the trimmed V and J ends, which lost 0 bases and 4 bases, there was a span of 10 bases. From germline, CDR1 is SGHTA and CDR2 FQGNSA. This CDR3 region has 16 residues. CDR3 nucleotide sequence: TGTGCCAGCAGCTTAGCGTCGGGGTTGTATAATTCACCCCTCCACTTT. It translates to CASSLASGLYNSPLHF. Variable domain in full (rest from reference TRBV7-2 and TRBJ1-6): GAGVSQSPSNKVTEKGKDVELRCDPISGHTALYWYRQSLGQGLEFLIYFQGNSAPDKSGLPSDRFSAERTGGSVSTLTIQRTQQEDSAVYLCASSLASGLYNSPLHFGNGTRLTVT.

The chain employs TRBV12-3 or TRBV12-4 and TRBJ1-5; TRBD1 matches 9 bases. Trimming cost V 5 bases and J 6 bases; bases outside gene matches: 14. The CDR3 extends over 17 amino acids. CDR3 loop: CASSLGQGPGSSQPQHF. The CDR3 DNA is TGTGCCAGCAGTCTTGGACAGGGGCCCGGTTCGAGTCAGCCCCAGCATTTT.

This clonotype has a count of ten or more. This CDR3 is CATSRGGGRDHEQFF. CDR3 coding DNA: TGTGCCACCAGCAGAGGGGGCGGGAGGGATCATGAGCAGTTCTTC. The gene calls are TRBV15 and TRBJ2-1; 9 nucleotides align to TRBD2. V was clipped by 1 base and J by 8 bases; unmatched bases: 6. CDR3 length equals 15 residues. Germline CDR1 and CDR2: LNHNV and YYDKDF (reference sequence). Full variable domain (outside the CDR3, taken from reference TRBV15 and TRBJ2-1): DAMVIQNPRYQVTQFGKPVTLSCSQTLNHNVMYWYQQKSSQAPKLLFHYYDKDFNNEADTPDNFQSRRPNTSFCFLDIRSPGLGDTAMYLCATSRGGGRDHEQFFGPGTRLTVL.

This clonotype has ten or more counts. V usage is TRBV7-6 and J usage is TRBJ1-5; D gene uncertain. CDR1 and CDR2 (germline): SGHVS, FNYEAQ. Deletions cut 3 bases from V and 0 bases from J, with 3 bases between. The CDR3 loop spans 13 amino acids. The CDR3 DNA is TGTGCCAGCAGCTTGAATAGCAATCAGCCCCAGCATTTT. It specifies CASSLNSNQPQHF.

This clonotype has at least ten counts. The gene calls are TRBV13 and TRBJ2-5, with D perhaps assigned TRBD1 or TRBD2 (7 bases each). The CDR3 runs 13 residues. CDR1 is PRHDT, CDR2 FYEKMQ, per germline (reference sequence). V was clipped by 5 bases and J by 5 bases, with 12 bases between them. CDR3 sequence (DNA): TGTGCCAGCAGCCATCAGGGGGGGGAGACCCAGTACTTC. It codes for CASSHQGGETQYF.

This rearrangement joins TRBV12-3 or TRBV12-4 to TRBJ2-3, with TRBD2 matching 8 bases. Trimming removed 5 bases from V and 4 bases from J; junction bases left unmatched: 8. The CDR3 contains 15 residues. The CDR3 here is CASSPSGSSADTQYF. Here the CDR3 DNA reads TGTGCCAGCAGTCCGAGCGGGAGTAGCGCAGATACGCAGTATTTT.